The source of this T cell receptor (beta chain) is a study of T cell responses to AZD1222 COVID-19 vaccine. With respect to this clone: Its antigen is not known.

TCRdb's copy holds only in-frame clones and misses some; the assay was immunoSEQ multiplex PCR. Among about 140,000 clones listed, over 85% were seen once. Notes on the study in general: Repertoire samples came only from after the peak T cell response. Variant regions that are unmutated are reportedly the target of nearly half of spike-specific TCRs.

This receptor was obtained from an adult in good health. This material consisted of peripheral blood, taken on day 0 of AZD1222 vaccination.

Here the CDR3 reads CASSQERGPFYNEQFF. The DNA for the CDR3 is TGTGCCAGCAGCCAAGAACGCGGTCCTTTCTACAATGAGCAGTTCTTC. The J gene is TRBJ2-1, the V gene TRBV4-2; no firm D call. The CDR3 sequence is 16 residues long. V dropped 0 bases and J dropped 3 bases, with 12 bases sitting between them. The germline gives CDR1 LGHNA, CDR2 YNFKEQ.